The following is a TCR beta chain sequence with its context. Its antigen is not known. The sample belongs to a study of graft-versus-host responses after intestinal transplantation. Study as a whole: Multivisceral, liver-intestinal, or isolated intestinal transplants were received by the recipients.

Study-wide findings and caveats: Allograft clonal ratios (graft-versus-host to host-versus-graft) were high in patients who had graft-donor T cell macrochimerism. GvH clones were found in recipient marrow; some appeared first in ileum or blood. Researchers found peak circulating GvH clone levels linked to early post-transplant HvG declines.

Profiling relied on immunoSEQ multiplex PCR, and the TCRdb table lists in-frame clones only, not all of them. This table holds about 100,000 clones, over 75% found once. The clonotype originates from a human donor who was the organ donor for an intestinal transplant. The source was unstimulated CD4+ T cells sorted from spleen or lymph node cells, collected before transplant.

The CDR3, as DNA: TGTGCCAGCAGCTCCGCAACAGGGAATTTACGAGAGCAGTACTTC. Its translation is CASSSATGNLREQYF. The chain links TRBV7-9 to TRBJ2-7; weak D call: TRBD1 (6 bases). The CDR3 runs to 15 residues. The V gene's germline CDR1 is SEHNR and CDR2 FQNEAQ (reference sequence). With 4 bases removed from V and 7 bases from J, the gap between germline ends came to 20 bases.